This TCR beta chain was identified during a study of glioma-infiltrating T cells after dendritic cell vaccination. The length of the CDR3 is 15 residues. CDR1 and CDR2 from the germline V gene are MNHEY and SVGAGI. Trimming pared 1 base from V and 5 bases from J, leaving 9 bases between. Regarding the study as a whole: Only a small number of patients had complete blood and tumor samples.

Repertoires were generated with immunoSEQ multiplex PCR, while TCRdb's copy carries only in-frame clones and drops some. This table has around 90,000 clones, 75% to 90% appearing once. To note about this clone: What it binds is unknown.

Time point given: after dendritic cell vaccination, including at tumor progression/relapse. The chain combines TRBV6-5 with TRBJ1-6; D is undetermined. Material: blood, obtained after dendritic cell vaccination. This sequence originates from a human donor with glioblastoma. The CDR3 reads CASSYYRSHNSPLHF. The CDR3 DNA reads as TGTGCCAGCAGTTACTACAGATCCCATAATTCACCCCTCCACTTT.